Shown below are 12 T cell receptor beta chains from a single sample sequenced in a study of blood T cell repertoires in COVID-19. Some clones are missing from TCRdb's copy, which holds only in-frame ones; the method was immunoSEQ multiplex PCR. The top ten clones hold about 14% of a sample with 260,000 or so clones, more than 75% of them seen once. The sample taken for sequencing was PBMCs or T cells enriched from blood (not recorded which). These receptors all stem from a man in his late teens or twenties who had recovered from COVID-19.

The chain has TRBV28 and TRBJ1-2; no firm D call. CDR3 length: 13 residues. Germline CDR1 reads MDHEN; CDR2 reads SYDVKM. V lost 8 bases to trimming and J lost 8 bases, with 18 bases between them. The chain's CDR3 is CASLSGRARGYTF. The CDR3 DNA reads as TGTGCCAGCCTCTCCGGGAGAGCACGGGGCTACACCTTC.

The genes are TRBV19 and TRBJ2-7; perhaps TRBD1 as D (7 bases). V dropped 0 bases and J dropped 2 bases, with 14 bases sitting between them. CDR3 size: 16 residues. Per the germline V gene, CDR1 is LNHDA and CDR2 is SQIVND (reference sequence). CDR3 sequence (DNA): TGTGCCAGTAGTATAGAGGGTTGGAGGGGGCCCTACGAGCAGTACTTC. Its protein is CASSIEGWRGPYEQYF. The variable domain in full, completed from reference TRBV19 and TRBJ2-7, reads DGGITQSPKYLFRKEGQNVTLSCEQNLNHDAMYWYRQDPGQGLRLIYYSQIVNDFQKGDIAEGYSVSREKKESFPLTVTSAQKNPTAFYLCASSIEGWRGPYEQYFGPGTRLTVT.

The rearrangement joins TRBV2 to TRBJ2-5; 9 nucleotides align to TRBD1. CDR3 length equals 14 residues. Germline trimming cut 6 bases from V and 0 bases from J; bases unmatched to any gene: 2. Per germline, CDR1 SNHLY and CDR2 FYNNEI. The CDR3 sequence: CASSGQGNQETQYF. CDR3 bases: TGTGCCAGCAGCGGACAGGGGAACCAAGAGACCCAGTACTTC.

The chain joins TRBV5-1 to TRBJ2-5; the match to TRBD2 covers 9 bases. V shed 0 bases and J 2 bases; nucleotides not matched to a gene: 11. The CDR3 contains 18 residues. Germline lookup yields CDR1 SGHRS and CDR2 YFSETQ. This CDR3 is CASSLVASGAVQQETQYF. CDR3 bases: TGCGCCAGCAGCTTGGTGGCTAGCGGGGCGGTCCAGCAAGAGACCCAGTACTTC.

The chain carries TRBV5-6 and TRBJ1-2, with TRBD1 matching 7 bases. The J segment lost 6 bases and the V segment lost 4 bases, leaving 6 bases of the junction unmatched. This CDR3 contains 13 residues. Germline V lookup: CDR1 SGHDT, CDR2 YYEEEE. This CDR3 reads CASSQGQSNGYTF. CDR3 bases: TGTGCCAGCAGCCAGGGACAGTCAAATGGCTACACCTTC.

The CDR3 bases are TGTGCCAGTGCCGGGACAGGGTCTTCCTACGAGCAGTACTTC. Translation gives CASAGTGSSYEQYF. The rearrangement links TRBV19 to TRBJ2-7, with 9 bases aligning to TRBD1. V trimming: 8 bases; J trimming: 1 base; junction bases outside the gene matches: 6. The CDR3 runs to 14 residues. CDR1 is LNHDA and CDR2 is SQIVND in the germline V gene (reference sequence).

CDR3 in DNA: TGTGCCAGCAGCCAAACAAGCAGCGCGCAGTTCTTC. Residues: CASSQTSSAQFF. The chain carries TRBV11-3 and TRBJ2-1; D remains ambiguous. There are 12 residues in the CDR3. Germline values: CDR1 SGHNT, CDR2 YENEEA. V was cut by 5 bases and J by 12 bases, with 14 bases left in between.

This chain uses TRBV11-3 with TRBJ2-1; no definite D call. Germline CDR1 SGHNT, CDR2 YENEEA. Trimming stripped 1 base from V and 6 bases from J, with 7 bases between. The CDR3 covers 13 residues. This chain's CDR3 is CASSLGLVNEQFF. Written as DNA, the CDR3 is TGTGCCAGCAGCTTAGGACTCGTCAATGAGCAGTTCTTC.

This rearrangement joins TRBV7-2 to TRBJ2-5; possibly TRBD2 for D (5 bases). The V end lost 1 base, the J end lost 5 bases, and 8 bases lay between the germline ends. CDR1 and CDR2 from the germline V gene are SGHTA and FQGNSA. There are 13 residues in the CDR3. The CDR3 nucleotides are TGTGCCAGCAGCTTAGTGGGAGAGGAGACCCAGTACTTC. Translation gives CASSLVGEETQYF.

V and J are TRBV10-1 and TRBJ2-1; 10 bases align to TRBD2. V shed 4 bases, J shed 6 bases, and the junction held 3 bases outside the gene matches. Germline CDR1 WNHNN, CDR2 SYGVQD (reference sequence). The CDR3 has 14 amino acids. The CDR3 spells CASSVASGSNEQFF. The CDR3 region has the DNA TGCGCCAGCAGTGTGGCTAGCGGGAGCAATGAGCAGTTCTTC.

This chain uses TRBV7-8 with TRBJ2-7; D possibly corresponds to TRBD1 (6 bases). Germline V gives CDR1 SGHVS, CDR2 FQNEAQ. The CDR3 loop spans 16 amino acids. Trimming took off 3 bases at V and 2 bases at J, with 17 bases between the two ends. The CDR3 spells CASSFFRTDGPYEQYF. CDR3 in DNA: TGTGCCAGCAGCTTTTTTCGGACAGACGGACCCTACGAGCAGTACTTC.

This clone was seen more than once but under ten times. CDR3 amino acids: CASSQASSGGNEQYF. The CDR3 nucleotides are TGTGCCAGCAGCCAAGCGTCTAGCGGGGGGAACGAGCAGTACTTC. This chain connects TRBV3-1 (or the pseudogene TRBV3-2) to TRBJ2-7; TRBD2 aligns across 11 bases. The CDR3 is 15 amino acids. Germline lookup yields CDR1 LGHDT and CDR2 YNNKEL (reference sequence). Trimming removed 1 base from V and 5 bases from J; junction bases left unmatched: 4.